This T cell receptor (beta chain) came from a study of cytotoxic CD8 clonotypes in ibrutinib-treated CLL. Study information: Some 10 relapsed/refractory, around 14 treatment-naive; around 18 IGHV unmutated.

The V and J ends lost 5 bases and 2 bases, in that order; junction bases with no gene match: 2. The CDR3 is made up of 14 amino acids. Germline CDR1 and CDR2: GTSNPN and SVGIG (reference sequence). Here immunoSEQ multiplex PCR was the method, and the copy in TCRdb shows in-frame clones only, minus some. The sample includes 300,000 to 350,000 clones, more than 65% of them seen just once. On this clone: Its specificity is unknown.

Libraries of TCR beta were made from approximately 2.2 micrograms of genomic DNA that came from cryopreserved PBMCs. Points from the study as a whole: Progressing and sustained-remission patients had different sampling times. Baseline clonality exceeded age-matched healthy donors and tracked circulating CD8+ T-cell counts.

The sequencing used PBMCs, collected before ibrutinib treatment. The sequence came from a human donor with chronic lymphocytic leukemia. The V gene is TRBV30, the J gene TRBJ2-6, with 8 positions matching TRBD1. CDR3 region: CAWGDRTGANVLTF. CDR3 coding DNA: TGTGCCTGGGGGGACAGGACTGGGGCCAACGTCCTGACTTTC.